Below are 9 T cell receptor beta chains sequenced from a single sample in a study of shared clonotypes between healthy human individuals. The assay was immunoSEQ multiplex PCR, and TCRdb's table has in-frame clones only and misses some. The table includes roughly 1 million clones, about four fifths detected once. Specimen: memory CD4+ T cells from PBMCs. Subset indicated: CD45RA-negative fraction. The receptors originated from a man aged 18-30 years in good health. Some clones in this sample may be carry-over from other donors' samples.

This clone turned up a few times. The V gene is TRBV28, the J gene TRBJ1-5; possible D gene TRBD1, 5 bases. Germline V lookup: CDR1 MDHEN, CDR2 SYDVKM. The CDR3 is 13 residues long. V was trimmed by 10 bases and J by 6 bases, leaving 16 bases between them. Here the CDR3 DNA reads TGTGCCACATCTCAGGGCGGTAGTCAGCCCCAGCATTTT. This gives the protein CATSQGGSQPQHF.

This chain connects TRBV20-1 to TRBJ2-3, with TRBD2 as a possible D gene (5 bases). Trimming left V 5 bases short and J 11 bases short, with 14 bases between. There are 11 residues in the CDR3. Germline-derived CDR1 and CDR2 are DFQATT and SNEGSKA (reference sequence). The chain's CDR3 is CSAPDYGEQYF. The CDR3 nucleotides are TGCAGTGCTCCCGACTATGGCGAGCAGTATTTT.

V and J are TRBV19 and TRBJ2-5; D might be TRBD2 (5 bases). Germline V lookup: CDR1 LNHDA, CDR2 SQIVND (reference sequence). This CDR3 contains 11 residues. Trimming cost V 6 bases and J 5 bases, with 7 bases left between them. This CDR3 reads CASRREETQYF. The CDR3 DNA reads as TGTGCCAGTAGGAGGGAGGAGACCCAGTACTTC.

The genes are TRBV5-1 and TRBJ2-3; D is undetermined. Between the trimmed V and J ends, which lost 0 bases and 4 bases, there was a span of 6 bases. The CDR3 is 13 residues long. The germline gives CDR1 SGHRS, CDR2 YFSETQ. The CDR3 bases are TGCGCCAGCAGCTTGGGGTCGGCAGATACGCAGTATTTT. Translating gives CASSLGSADTQYF.

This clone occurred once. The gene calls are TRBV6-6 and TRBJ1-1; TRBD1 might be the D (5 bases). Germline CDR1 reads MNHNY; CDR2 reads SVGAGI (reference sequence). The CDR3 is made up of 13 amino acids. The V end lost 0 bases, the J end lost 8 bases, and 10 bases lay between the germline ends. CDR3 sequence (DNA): TGTGCCAGCAGTTACTCGGCCAGGGCGGAAGCTTTCTTT. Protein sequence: CASSYSARAEAFF.

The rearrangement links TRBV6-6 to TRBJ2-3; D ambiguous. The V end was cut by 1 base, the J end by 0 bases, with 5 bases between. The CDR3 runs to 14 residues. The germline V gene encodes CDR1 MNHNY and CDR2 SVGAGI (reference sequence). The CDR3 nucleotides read TGTGCCAGCAGTTACTTGGGTAGCACAGATACGCAGTATTTT. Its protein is CASSYLGSTDTQYF.

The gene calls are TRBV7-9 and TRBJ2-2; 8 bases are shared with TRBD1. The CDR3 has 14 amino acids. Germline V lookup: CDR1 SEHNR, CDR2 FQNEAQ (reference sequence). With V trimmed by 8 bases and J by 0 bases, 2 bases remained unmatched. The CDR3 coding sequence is TGTGCCAGCCCAGGGGGCACGAACACCGGGGAGCTGTTTTTT. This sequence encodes CASPGGTNTGELFF.

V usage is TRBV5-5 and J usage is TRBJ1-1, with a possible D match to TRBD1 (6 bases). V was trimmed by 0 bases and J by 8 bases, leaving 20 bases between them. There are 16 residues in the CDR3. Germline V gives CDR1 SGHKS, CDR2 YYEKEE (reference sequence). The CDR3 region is CASSLEVAGASGEAFF. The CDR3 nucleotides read TGTGCCAGCAGCTTGGAAGTCGCAGGGGCCTCGGGGGAAGCTTTCTTT.

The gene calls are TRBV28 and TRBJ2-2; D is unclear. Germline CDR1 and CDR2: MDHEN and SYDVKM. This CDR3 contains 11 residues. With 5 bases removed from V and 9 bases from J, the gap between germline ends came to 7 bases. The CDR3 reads CASSLRRELFF. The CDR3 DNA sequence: TGTGCCAGCAGTCTCCGCAGGGAGCTGTTTTTT.